The 20 T cell receptor beta chains below all came from one sample that was sequenced in a study of T cell responses to AZD1222 COVID-19 vaccine. The data were produced by immunoSEQ multiplex PCR, yet TCRdb's version contains in-frame clones alone and is incomplete. The data contain 70,000 to 95,000 clones, around nine tenths of them singletons. This specimen consisted of peripheral blood, obtained on day 0 of MenACWY control vaccination. The receptor source for this set is an adult in good health.

The chain joins TRBV5-1 to TRBJ2-2; tentatively, D is TRBD1 (5 bases). V was cut by 4 bases and J by 0 bases, with 7 bases left in between. Per the germline V gene, CDR1 is SGHRS and CDR2 is YFSETQ. This CDR3 comprises 14 residues. The CDR3 DNA reads as TGCGCCAGCAGCGGCAGGGCGAACACCGGGGAGCTGTTTTTT. Translated: CASSGRANTGELFF.

The chain is built from TRBV5-6 and TRBJ2-1, with 13 bases fitting TRBD2. V was clipped by 4 bases and J by 7 bases; unmatched bases: 17. The CDR3 is made up of 19 amino acids. Germline lookup yields CDR1 SGHDT and CDR2 YYEEEE. CDR3 bases: TGTGCCAGCAGCCTGGACCTGGGGATGGGGACTAGCGGGATAAATGAGCAGTTCTTC. Translation: CASSLDLGMGTSGINEQFF.

This chain connects TRBV12-3 or TRBV12-4 to TRBJ2-7; the D gene is possibly TRBD1 (6 bases). The V end lost 7 bases, the J end lost 0 bases, and 10 bases lay between the germline ends. The CDR3 totals 13 residues. In DNA form, the CDR3 reads TGTGCCAGCACCCGGGACATCTCCTACGAGCAGTACTTC. The encoded protein is CASTRDISYEQYF.

This clone was seen only once. V usage is TRBV7-2 and J usage is TRBJ2-6; D is unresolved. Germline V gene lookup returns CDR1 SGHTA and CDR2 FQGNSA. This CDR3 has 14 residues. Deletions cut 4 bases from V and 0 bases from J, with 4 bases between. CDR3 region: CASSSRSGANVLTF. CDR3 DNA: TGTGCCAGCAGCTCACGCTCTGGGGCCAACGTCCTGACTTTC.

The chain carries TRBV7-3 and TRBJ1-2, with a weak D call TRBD1 (6 bases). This CDR3 comprises 14 residues. V gave up 6 bases and J gave up 8 bases, with 19 bases separating them. Per germline, CDR1 SGHTA and CDR2 FQGTGA. The CDR3 DNA follows: TGTGCCAGCAGTCGGGACCTCACAGGGTTGGGCTACACCTTC. Translation gives CASSRDLTGLGYTF.

V is TRBV5-1 and J is TRBJ2-3; 11 nucleotides agree with TRBD2. V dropped 6 bases and J dropped 2; count of bases not matched to a gene: 5. This CDR3 is built from 15 residues. Germline CDR1 is SGHRS and CDR2 is YFSETQ. CDR3 region: CASMVSGRATDTQYF. CDR3 DNA sequence: TGCGCCAGCATGGTTAGCGGGAGGGCCACAGATACGCAGTATTTT.

The V and J genes are TRBV6-2 or TRBV6-3 and TRBJ1-2; D perhaps matches TRBD1 (5 bases). Germline V gene data show CDR1 as MNHEY and CDR2 as SVGEGT. Trimming took 6 bases from V and 0 from J, leaving 14 bases between them. The CDR3 contains 15 residues. The chain's CDR3 is CASSDPRGTNYGYTF. CDR3 coding DNA: TGTGCCAGCAGCGATCCCCGGGGGACTAACTATGGCTACACCTTC.

The chain joins TRBV6-1 to TRBJ1-3; D gene uncertain. The CDR3 has 14 amino acids. Germline CDR1 MNHNS, CDR2 SASEGT. V was cut by 1 base and J by 5 bases, with 9 bases left in between. The CDR3 coding sequence is TGTGCCAGCAGTGAAGTCGGCAGCAGAAACACCATATATTTT. Protein: CASSEVGSRNTIYF.

The chain has TRBV19 and TRBJ2-7; 9 bases fit TRBD1. The V and J ends lost 4 bases and 5 bases, in that order; junction bases with no gene match: 6. CDR1 and CDR2 (germline): LNHDA, SQIVND (reference sequence). The CDR3 spans 14 residues. CDR3 DNA sequence: TGTGCCAGTAGTAACCCCCGGGACAGGGACGAGCAGTACTTC. It yields the protein CASSNPRDRDEQYF. Using reference TRBV19 and TRBJ2-7 for the parts outside the CDR3, the full variable domain is DGGITQSPKYLFRKEGQNVTLSCEQNLNHDAMYWYRQDPGQGLRLIYYSQIVNDFQKGDIAEGYSVSREKKESFPLTVTSAQKNPTAFYLCASSNPRDRDEQYFGPGTRLTVT.

This chain connects TRBV19 to TRBJ1-5; D ambiguous. Trimming pared 1 base from V and 3 bases from J, leaving 13 bases between. Germline CDR1 reads LNHDA; CDR2 reads SQIVND (reference sequence). The CDR3 totals 16 residues. The CDR3 region is CASSIGPPWNNQPQHF. For the CDR3, the DNA is TGTGCCAGTAGTATAGGGCCCCCCTGGAACAATCAGCCCCAGCATTTT.

The chain couples TRBV27 to TRBJ2-7, with D uncertain. Germline CDR1 MNHEY, CDR2 SMNVEV (reference sequence). Trimming took 8 bases from V and 0 from J, leaving 11 bases between them. The CDR3 has 13 residues. In nucleotides, the CDR3 is TGTGCCAGCTGGGGAATACCCTCCTACGAGCAGTACTTC. Amino acid sequence: CASWGIPSYEQYF.

The chain is built from TRBV5-4 and TRBJ2-3; TRBD2 aligns across 11 bases. Trimming took 0 bases from V and 0 from J; bases not matched to a gene: 3. The length of the CDR3 is 17 residues. Looked up from germline, CDR1 is SGHNT and CDR2 is YYREEE (reference sequence). The CDR3 reads CASSLAIAGGSTDTQYF. CDR3 in DNA: TGTGCCAGCAGCTTGGCCATAGCGGGAGGGAGCACAGATACGCAGTATTTT.

The chain has TRBV11-2 and TRBJ1-6; D may be TRBD1 (5 bases). CDR3 length: 16 residues. Germline V lookup: CDR1 SGHAT, CDR2 FQNNGV. The V end lost 5 bases, the J end lost 10 bases, and 21 bases lay between the germline ends. The chain's CDR3 is CASSKMGPVGSSPLHF. The CDR3 DNA reads TGTGCCAGCAGCAAAATGGGGCCGGTGGGGAGCTCACCCCTCCACTTT.

V and J are TRBV30 and TRBJ2-7, with D tentatively TRBD1 (5 bases). Germline V gene data show CDR1 as GTSNPN and CDR2 as SVGIG (reference sequence). The V end lost 2 bases, the J end lost 5 bases, and 19 bases lay between the germline ends. The CDR3 runs 15 residues. The CDR3 DNA is TGTGCCTGGAGTCCCCGGGCCCCCCAAGGGGACGAGCAGTACTTC. Translating gives CAWSPRAPQGDEQYF.

This clone has just one count. This chain uses TRBV7-2 with TRBJ1-1; weak D call: TRBD1 (6 bases). V lost 5 bases and J 1 base, leaving 14 bases between the germline ends. Looked up from germline, CDR1 is SGHTA and CDR2 is FQGNSA. This CDR3 has 15 residues. The CDR3 DNA reads TGTGCCAGCAGCCCTCAAGGGACAAGGAACACTGAAGCTTTCTTT. Protein sequence: CASSPQGTRNTEAFF.

This chain connects TRBV27 to TRBJ2-2; 10 bases match TRBD1. Germline V gives CDR1 MNHEY, CDR2 SMNVEV (reference sequence). The junction had 9 bases not matched to a gene; V was cut back by 5 bases and J by 6 bases. This CDR3 is 16 amino acids long. The CDR3 DNA follows: TGTGCCAGCAGTACCGGGACAGGGGATTGGGCCGGGGAGCTGTTTTTT. Its translation is CASSTGTGDWAGELFF.

The chain recombines TRBV2 with TRBJ2-1; D remains ambiguous. Trimming cost V 6 bases and J 9 bases, with 9 bases left between them. The CDR3 is 11 amino acids. CDR1 is SNHLY, CDR2 FYNNEI, per germline. The CDR3 sequence is CASSTIGEQFF. Written as DNA, the CDR3 is TGTGCCAGCAGCACCATCGGTGAGCAGTTCTTC.

The V call is TRBV7-2, the J call TRBJ1-5; D is unclear. CDR3 length: 13 residues. V shed 6 bases and J shed 6 bases, with 12 bases lying between them. Germline loops: CDR1 SGHTA, CDR2 FQGNSA. CDR3 nucleotide sequence: TGTGCCAGCAGTCTTGACGGAGGTCAGCCCCAGCATTTT. This encodes CASSLDGGQPQHF.

The genes are TRBV25-1 and TRBJ1-1, with TRBD1 matching 9 bases. V lost 7 bases and J lost 5; bases outside the gene matches: 5. The CDR3 is made up of 13 amino acids. CDR1 and CDR2 from the germline V gene are MGHDK and SYGVNS. The CDR3 DNA follows: TGTGCCAGCAAGGGACAGGGAAATACTGAAGCTTTCTTT. It is translated as CASKGQGNTEAFF.

V is TRBV10-3 and J is TRBJ2-2; 8 bases fit TRBD1. Germline V gene data show CDR1 as ENHRY and CDR2 as SYGVKD. The CDR3 extends over 14 amino acids. V was pared by 6 bases and J by 0 bases, with 0 bases of the junction left unmatched. CDR3 loop: CAIRDRANTGELFF. The CDR3 DNA sequence: TGTGCCATCAGGGACAGGGCGAACACCGGGGAGCTGTTTTTT.